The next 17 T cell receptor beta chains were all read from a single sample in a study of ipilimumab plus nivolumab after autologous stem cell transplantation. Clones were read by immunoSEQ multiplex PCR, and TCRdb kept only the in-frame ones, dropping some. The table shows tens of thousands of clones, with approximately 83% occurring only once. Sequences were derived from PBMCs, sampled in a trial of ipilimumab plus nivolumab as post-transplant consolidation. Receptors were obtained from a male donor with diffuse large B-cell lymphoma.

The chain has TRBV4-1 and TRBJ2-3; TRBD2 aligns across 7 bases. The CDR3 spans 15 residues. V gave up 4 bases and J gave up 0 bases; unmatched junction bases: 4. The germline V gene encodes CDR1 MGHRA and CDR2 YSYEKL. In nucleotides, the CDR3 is TGCGCCAGCAGCCCAGGGACTACTAGCACAGATACGCAGTATTTT. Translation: CASSPGTTSTDTQYF.

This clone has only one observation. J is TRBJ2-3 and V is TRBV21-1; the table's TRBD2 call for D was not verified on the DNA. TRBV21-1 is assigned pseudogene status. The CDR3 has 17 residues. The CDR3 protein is CASSRDQAGGPTDTQYF. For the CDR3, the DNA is TGTGCCAGCAGCAGGGACCAAGCGGGGGGGCCGACAGATACGCAGTATTTT.

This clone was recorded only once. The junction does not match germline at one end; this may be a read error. The DNA of the CDR3 is TGTGCCAGCAGGCCCAGGGTTAACTATGGCTGCACCTTC. Protein sequence: CASRPRVNYGCTF. The chain carries TRBV6-5 and TRBJ1-2; TRBD1 might be the D (5 bases). The CDR3 runs 13 residues. CDR1 is MNHEY and CDR2 is SVGAGI in the germline V gene.

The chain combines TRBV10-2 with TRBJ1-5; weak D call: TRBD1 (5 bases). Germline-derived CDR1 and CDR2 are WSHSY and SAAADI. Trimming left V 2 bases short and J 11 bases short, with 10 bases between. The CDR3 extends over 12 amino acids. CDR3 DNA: TGCGCCAGCAGTGAGCTGGGGACGACCCAGCATTTT. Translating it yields CASSELGTTQHF.

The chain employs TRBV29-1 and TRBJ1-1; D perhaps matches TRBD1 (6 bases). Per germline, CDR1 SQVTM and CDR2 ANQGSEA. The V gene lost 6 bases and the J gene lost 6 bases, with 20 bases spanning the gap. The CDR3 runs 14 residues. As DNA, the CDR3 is TGCAGCGTCGGGGGGGTACAGGGTTTGGCTGAAGCTTTCTTT. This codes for CSVGGVQGLAEAFF.

CDR3: CASAPGAGGQETQYF. The CDR3 coding sequence is TGTGCCAGCGCACCCGGAGCGGGGGGCCAAGAGACCCAGTACTTC. This chain uses TRBV27 with TRBJ2-5, with 9 bases matching TRBD2. This CDR3 has 15 amino acids. Germline assignment: CDR1 MNHEY and CDR2 SMNVEV (reference sequence). The V segment lost 8 bases and the J segment 1 base; nucleotides outside the gene matches: 8.

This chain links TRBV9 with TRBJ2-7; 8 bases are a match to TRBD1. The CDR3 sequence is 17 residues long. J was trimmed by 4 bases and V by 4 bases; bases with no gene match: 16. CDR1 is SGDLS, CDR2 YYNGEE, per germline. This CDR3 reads CASSPGQGDVKGYEQYF. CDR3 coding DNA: TGTGCCAGCAGCCCAGGACAGGGAGATGTGAAGGGGTACGAGCAGTACTTC. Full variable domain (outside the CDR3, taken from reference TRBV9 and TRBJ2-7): DSGVTQTPKHLITATGQRVTLRCSPRSGDLSVYWYQQSLDQGLQFLIQYYNGEERAKGNILERFSAQQFPDLHSELNLSSLELGDSALYFCASSPGQGDVKGYEQYFGPGTRLTVT.

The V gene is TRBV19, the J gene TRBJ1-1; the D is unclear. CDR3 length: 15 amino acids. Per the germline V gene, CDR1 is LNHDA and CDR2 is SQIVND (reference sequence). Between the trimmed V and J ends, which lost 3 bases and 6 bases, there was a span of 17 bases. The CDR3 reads CASSIGVGPFPEAFF. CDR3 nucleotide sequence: TGTGCCAGTAGTATTGGCGTTGGTCCTTTTCCTGAAGCTTTCTTT.

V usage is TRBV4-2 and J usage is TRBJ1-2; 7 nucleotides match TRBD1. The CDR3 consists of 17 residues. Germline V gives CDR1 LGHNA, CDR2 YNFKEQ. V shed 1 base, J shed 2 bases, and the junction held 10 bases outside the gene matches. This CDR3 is CASSQVSGGRDNYGYTF. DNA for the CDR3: TGTGCCAGCAGCCAAGTTTCAGGGGGACGGGACAACTATGGCTACACCTTC.

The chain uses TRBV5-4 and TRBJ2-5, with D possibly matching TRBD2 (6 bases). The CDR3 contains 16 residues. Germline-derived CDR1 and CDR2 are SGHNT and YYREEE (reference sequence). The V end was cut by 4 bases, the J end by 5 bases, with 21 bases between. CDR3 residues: CASSHGEVRGGETQYF. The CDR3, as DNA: TGTGCCAGCAGCCACGGCGAGGTGCGGGGTGGGGAGACCCAGTACTTC. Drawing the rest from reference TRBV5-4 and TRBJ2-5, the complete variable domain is ETGVTQSPTHLIKTRGQQVTLRCSSQSGHNTVSWYQQALGQGPQFIFQYYREEENGRGNFPPRFSGLQFPNYSSELNVNALELDDSALYLCASSHGEVRGGETQYFGPGTRLLVL.

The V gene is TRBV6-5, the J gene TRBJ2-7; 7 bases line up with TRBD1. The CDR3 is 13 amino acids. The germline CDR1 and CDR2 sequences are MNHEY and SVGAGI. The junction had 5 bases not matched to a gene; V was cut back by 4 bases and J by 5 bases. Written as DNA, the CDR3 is TGTGCCAGCAGTTCGGGACAGACCCACGAGCAGTACTTC. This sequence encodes CASSSGQTHEQYF.

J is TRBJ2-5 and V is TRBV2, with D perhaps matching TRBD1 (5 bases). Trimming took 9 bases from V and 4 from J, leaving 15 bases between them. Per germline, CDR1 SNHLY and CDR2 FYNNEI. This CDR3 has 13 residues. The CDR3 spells CASRGFGRETQYF. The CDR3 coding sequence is TGTGCCAGTAGGGGCTTCGGGCGAGAGACCCAGTACTTC.

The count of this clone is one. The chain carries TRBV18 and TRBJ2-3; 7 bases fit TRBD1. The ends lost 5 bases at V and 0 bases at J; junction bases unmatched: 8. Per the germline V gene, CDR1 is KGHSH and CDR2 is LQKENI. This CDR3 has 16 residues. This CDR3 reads CASSTTGQTSTDTQYF. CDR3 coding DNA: TGTGCCAGCTCAACAACGGGACAGACGAGCACAGATACGCAGTATTTT. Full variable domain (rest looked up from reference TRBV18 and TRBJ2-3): NAGVMQNPRHLVRRRGQEARLRCSPMKGHSHVYWYRQLPEEGLKFMVYLQKENIIDESGMPKERFSAEFPKEGPSILRIQQVVRGDSAAYFCASSTTGQTSTDTQYFGPGTRLTVL.

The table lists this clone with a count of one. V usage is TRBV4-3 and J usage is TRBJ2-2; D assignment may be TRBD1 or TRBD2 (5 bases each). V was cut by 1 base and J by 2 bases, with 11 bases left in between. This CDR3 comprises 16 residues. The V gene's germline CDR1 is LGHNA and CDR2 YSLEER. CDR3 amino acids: CASSQVPGTNTGELFF. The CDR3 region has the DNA TGCGCCAGCAGCCAAGTTCCCGGGACCAACACCGGGGAGCTGTTTTTT.

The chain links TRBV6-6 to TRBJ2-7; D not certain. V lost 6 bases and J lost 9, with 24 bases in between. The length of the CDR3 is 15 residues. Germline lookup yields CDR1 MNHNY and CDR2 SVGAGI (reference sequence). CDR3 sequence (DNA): TGTGCCAGCAGACCACCGACACGATCCTCCGGTGGGCAGTACTTC. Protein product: CASRPPTRSSGGQYF.

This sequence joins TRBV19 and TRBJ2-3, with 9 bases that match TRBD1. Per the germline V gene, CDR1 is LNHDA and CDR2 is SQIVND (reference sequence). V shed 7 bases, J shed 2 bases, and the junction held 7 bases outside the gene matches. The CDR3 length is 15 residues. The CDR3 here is CASKKRDRVTDTQYF. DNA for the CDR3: TGTGCCAGTAAAAAGCGGGACAGGGTCACAGATACGCAGTATTTT.

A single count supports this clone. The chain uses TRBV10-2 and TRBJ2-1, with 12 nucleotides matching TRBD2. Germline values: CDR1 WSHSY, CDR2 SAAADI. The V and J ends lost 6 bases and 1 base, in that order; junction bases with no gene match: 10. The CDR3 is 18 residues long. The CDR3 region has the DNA TGCGCCAGCAGGGAGACTAGCGGGGGTTCCCCATCCTACAATGAGCAGTTCTTC. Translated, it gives CASRETSGGSPSYNEQFF.